This T cell receptor (beta chain) was captured in a study of blood T cell repertoires in COVID-19. About the research overall: Donors in the United States, Italy and Spain gave samples during acute or convalescent COVID-19.

TCRdb keeps only in-frame clones here, not all; method: immunoSEQ multiplex PCR. The table includes 250,000 or so clones, approximately 80% detected once. The CDR3 is 13 amino acids. Germline CDR1 and CDR2: SNHLY and FYNNEI. Germline trimming cut 1 base from V and 5 bases from J; bases unmatched to any gene: 0. The clonotype originates from a woman under 30 with acute or convalescent COVID-19. The sequenced material came from peripheral blood. V is TRBV2 and J is TRBJ1-2; 8 bases map to TRBD1. The DNA for the CDR3 is TGTGCCAGCAGTGAAGGGACAGGGTATGGCTACACCTTC. As protein: CASSEGTGYGYTF.